This T cell receptor beta chain was recorded in a study of beta chain features in type 1 diabetes. Regarding the study as a whole: TCRB CDR3s from Type 1 diabetes patients were moderately but significantly shorter in all four CD4+ subsets.

This clone came up once. Its specificity is unknown. Sorted CD4+ subsets: naive, central memory, regulatory, stem cell-like memory (CD45RO/CCR7/CD25/CD127/CD95/CD27 panel). The CDR3 has 15 residues. V was cut by 3 bases and J by 1 base, with 12 bases left in between. Germline V CDR1 and CDR2: MDHEN, SYDVKM. The authors reverse transcribed all of the isolated RNA, so sequencing captured expressed TCRB transcripts. The method was immunoSEQ multiplex PCR; TCRdb's version includes in-frame clones alone and lacks a portion of them. Among roughly 240,000 clones listed, 24% were seen once. The TCR was taken from a woman aged 25 to 45 with type 1 diabetes. Sequenced input: naive CD4+ T cells from blood. This chain connects TRBV28 to TRBJ2-5; a possible D gene is TRBD2 (7 bases). As DNA, the CDR3 is TGTGCCAGCAGTTTCAAGGGGGGGGGCCAAGAGACCCAGTACTTC. Its translation: CASSFKGGGQETQYF.